These 23 T cell receptor beta chains came from one sample sequenced in a study of CD8+ T cells in alopecia areata. Treatment given: oral pan-JAK inhibitor, 5-10 mg twice daily. Investigators isolated RNA and reverse transcribed it into cDNA to act as the sequencing template. Data came from immunoSEQ multiplex PCR; TCRdb stores just in-frame clones and leaves some out. The sample holds roughly 210,000 clones, 43% seen once. Sequenced here: CD4+ T cells sorted from blood, sampled at approximately week 36, from a patient treated with tofacitinib. Receptors originate from a human donor with alopecia areata.

CDR3 region: CSVESRAGGPYNEQFF. CDR3 DNA sequence: TGCAGCGTCGAGAGCAGGGCGGGTGGCCCCTACAATGAGCAGTTCTTC. This chain joins TRBV29-1 and TRBJ2-1; D assignment may be TRBD1 or TRBD2 (5 bases each). The V gene lost 6 bases and the J gene lost 2 bases, with 20 bases spanning the gap. The CDR3 sequence is 16 residues long. The germline V gene encodes CDR1 SQVTM and CDR2 ANQGSEA.

This clone came up a few times. The chain links TRBV11-2 to TRBJ2-2; 13 positions agree with TRBD2. CDR3 size: 19 residues. V was pared by 3 bases and J by 0 bases, with 7 bases of the junction left unmatched. Germline V lookup: CDR1 SGHAT, CDR2 FQNNGV. The CDR3 reads CASSLQGLAGFPNTGELFF. Written as DNA, the CDR3 is TGTGCCAGCAGCTTGCAGGGACTAGCGGGATTCCCGAACACCGGGGAGCTGTTTTTT.

This chain connects TRBV19 to TRBJ1-3; D is ambiguous. CDR3 length equals 12 residues. V shed 7 bases and J shed 0 bases, with 4 bases lying between them. Per the germline V gene, CDR1 is LNHDA and CDR2 is SQIVND (reference sequence). This chain's CDR3 is CASISSGNTIYF. DNA for the CDR3: TGTGCCAGTATTAGCTCTGGAAACACCATATATTTT.

This clone has just a few counts. Additional DNA sequences in this sample encode the identical CDR3. The gene calls are TRBV5-1 and TRBJ2-3, with a weak D call TRBD2 (5 bases). Germline V CDR1 and CDR2: SGHRS, YFSETQ. The V and J ends lost 0 bases and 2 bases respectively, with 7 bases between them. CDR3 size: 14 residues. This CDR3 is CASSLEDSTDTQYF. The CDR3 nucleotides read TGCGCCAGCAGCTTGGAGGACTCCACAGATACGCAGTATTTT. The full variable domain, rest sourced from reference TRBV5-1 and TRBJ2-3, is KAGVTQTPRYLIKTRGQQVTLSCSPISGHRSVSWYQQTPGQGLQFLFEYFSETQRNKGNFPGRFSGRQFSNSRSEMNVSTLELGDSALYLCASSLEDSTDTQYFGPGTRLTVL.

This rearrangement joins TRBV7-9 to TRBJ1-2; possible D gene TRBD1, 6 bases. V was shortened by 1 base and J by 5 bases, with 11 bases between the two germline ends. The V gene's germline CDR1 is SEHNR and CDR2 FQNEAQ (reference sequence). The length of the CDR3 is 14 residues. The CDR3 region is CASSLVQGQYGYTF. As DNA, the CDR3 is TGTGCCAGCAGCTTAGTACAGGGACAATATGGCTACACCTTC.

Only a few counts were recorded for this clone. The chain links TRBV7-9 to TRBJ1-1; 7 bases are shared with TRBD1. V dropped 3 bases and J dropped 4; count of bases not matched to a gene: 5. Germline V gives CDR1 SEHNR, CDR2 FQNEAQ (reference sequence). The CDR3 totals 14 residues. The CDR3 DNA reads as TGTGCCAGCAGCTTCGAGGGGGCGAGCACTGAAGCTTTCTTT. This gives the protein CASSFEGASTEAFF.

This clone was seen a handful of times. J is TRBJ1-2 and V is TRBV23-1; D not certain. TRBV23-1 is designated an ORF whose function remains uncertain. Trimming stripped 6 bases from V and 3 bases from J, with 11 bases between. The CDR3 totals 13 residues. The CDR3 sequence is CASSPGRDYGYTF. CDR3 in DNA: TGCGCCAGCAGCCCCGGACGTGACTATGGCTACACCTTC.

This sequence joins TRBV4-3 and TRBJ1-1, with D uncertain. The ends were cut back, 1 base at V and 1 base at J, with 7 bases in the middle. The CDR3 sequence is 14 residues long. The germline gives CDR1 LGHNA, CDR2 YSLEER. The CDR3, as DNA: TGCGCCAGCAGCCAAGCCATTAGGAACACTGAAGCTTTCTTT. Amino acid sequence: CASSQAIRNTEAFF.

This sequence joins TRBV5-1 and TRBJ2-2; a weak D match, TRBD2 (5 bases). V dropped 7 bases and J dropped 7 bases, with 14 bases sitting between them. The germline V gene encodes CDR1 SGHRS and CDR2 YFSETQ. CDR3 length: 13 amino acids. In DNA, the CDR3 is TGCGCCAGCTCCGGGCCGGGAATCGGGGAGCTGTTTTTT. This codes for CASSGPGIGELFF.

V and J are TRBV9 and TRBJ1-1; a weak D match, TRBD1 (5 bases). Germline CDR1 and CDR2: SGDLS and YYNGEE. This CDR3 has 14 amino acids. Trimming took off 3 bases at V and 3 bases at J, with 12 bases between the two ends. The CDR3 DNA reads TGTGCCAGCAGCGCCCCGACGGGGGACACTGAAGCTTTCTTT. Its translation is CASSAPTGDTEAFF.

Ten or more counts support this clone. The chain couples TRBV19 to TRBJ1-3; D might be TRBD1 (6 bases). The CDR3 consists of 17 residues. Germline CDR1 LNHDA, CDR2 SQIVND (reference sequence). The V gene lost 6 bases and the J gene lost 0 bases, with 18 bases spanning the gap. The CDR3 region has the DNA TGTGCCAGTAGCTCCGGGACAACGGGGACCTCTGGAAACACCATATATTTT. Protein sequence: CASSSGTTGTSGNTIYF.

The rearrangement joins TRBV25-1 to TRBJ2-7; no definite D call. V gave up 1 base and J gave up 0 bases, with 10 bases separating them. This CDR3 region has 15 residues. Germline V gene sequence: CDR1 MGHDK, CDR2 SYGVNS. The CDR3 region has the DNA TGTGCCAGCAGTGAATCCGGACGCCTCTCCTACGAGCAGTACTTC. This sequence encodes CASSESGRLSYEQYF.

V is TRBV6-5 and J is TRBJ2-5; 10 bases agree with TRBD2. The V gene end was trimmed by 0 bases and the J gene end by 13 bases; junction bases not matched to a gene: 8. There are 14 residues in the CDR3. Germline V gene sequence: CDR1 MNHEY, CDR2 SVGAGI. Written as DNA, the CDR3 is TGTGCCAGCAGTTACTCGAGTTTGGGACTAGCGTGGTACTTC. This codes for CASSYSSLGLAWYF.

V is TRBV4-2 and J is TRBJ2-5; D might be TRBD2 (6 bases). The germline CDR1 and CDR2 sequences are LGHNA and YNFKEQ. CDR3 length: 14 residues. Trimming removed 0 bases from V and 5 bases from J, with 10 bases in between. DNA of the CDR3: TGTGCCAGCAGCCAAGATCTCCGGGAGGAGACCCAGTACTTC. Residues: CASSQDLREETQYF.

CDR3 protein: CATGPRPGGYEQYF. DNA for the CDR3: TGCGCCACCGGCCCCCGACCAGGGGGCTACGAGCAGTACTTC. The gene calls are TRBV4-1 and TRBJ2-7, with TRBD1 identical over 7 bases. Per the germline V gene, CDR1 is MGHRA and CDR2 is YSYEKL. V shed 10 bases and J 3 bases; nucleotides not matched to a gene: 12. CDR3 length equals 14 residues.

This clone occurred a few times. Other DNA sequences in this specimen translate into the identical CDR3. The chain links TRBV9 to TRBJ2-7, with 8 bases lining up with TRBD1. J gave up 5 bases and V 6 bases, and 13 bases lay outside the gene matches. This CDR3 comprises 15 residues. Germline CDR1 and CDR2: SGDLS and YYNGEE. Here the CDR3 DNA reads TGTGCCAGCACCCCAGGGGGCGCCGAGAGTCACGAGCAGTACTTC. It codes for CASTPGGAESHEQYF. Combining the CDR3 with reference TRBV9 and TRBJ2-7 gives the whole variable domain DSGVTQTPKHLITATGQRVTLRCSPRSGDLSVYWYQQSLDQGLQFLIQYYNGEERAKGNILERFSAQQFPDLHSELNLSSLELGDSALYFCASTPGGAESHEQYFGPGTRLTVT.

This chain uses TRBV25-1 with TRBJ2-1; D assignment may be TRBD1 or TRBD2 (5 bases each). The CDR3 extends over 14 amino acids. CDR1 MGHDK and CDR2 SYGVNS come from the germline V gene. Between the trimmed V and J ends, which lost 5 bases and 9 bases, there was a span of 17 bases. The CDR3 region has the DNA TGTGCCAGCAGTTTACCAGCGGCAAGGGGTGAGCAGTTCTTC. Translation gives CASSLPAARGEQFF. Combining the CDR3 with reference TRBV25-1 and TRBJ2-1 gives the whole variable domain EADIYQTPRYLVIGTGKKITLECSQTMGHDKMYWYQQDPGMELHLIHYSYGVNSTEKGDLSSESTVSRIRTEHFPLTLESARPSHTSQYLCASSLPAARGEQFFGPGTRLTVL.

The chain carries TRBV18 and TRBJ2-1; no definite D call. From germline, CDR1 is KGHSH and CDR2 LQKENI. This CDR3 contains 12 residues. V lost 3 bases and J lost 7, with 7 bases in between. The CDR3 DNA is TGTGCCAGCTCACCTACCCGGAATGAGCAGTTCTTC. Translated, it gives CASSPTRNEQFF.

This clone occurred many times. This CDR3 is also generated by other DNA sequences in the sample. V and J are TRBV15 and TRBJ2-7; D call uncertain. V was pared by 0 bases and J by 3 bases, with 6 bases between. This CDR3 has 13 amino acids. The germline gives CDR1 LNHNV, CDR2 YYDKDF (reference sequence). In nucleotides, the CDR3 is TGTGCCACCAGCAGAGATGGCGGCTACGAGCAGTACTTC. It specifies CATSRDGGYEQYF.

This chain links TRBV7-9 with TRBJ2-3; D is unclear. The germline V gene has CDR1 SEHNR and CDR2 FQNEAQ (reference sequence). V dropped 4 bases and J dropped 3 bases, with 5 bases sitting between them. The CDR3 has 12 residues. CDR3 loop: CASSSHTDTQYF. DNA of the CDR3: TGTGCCAGCAGCTCACATACAGATACGCAGTATTTT. The full variable domain, with the rest looked up from reference TRBV7-9 and TRBJ2-3, is DTGVSQNPRHKITKRGQNVTFRCDPISEHNRLYWYRQTLGQGPEFLTYFQNEAQLEKSRLLSDRFSAERPKGSFSTLEIQRTEQGDSAMYLCASSSHTDTQYFGPGTRLTVL.

This clone was counted once. V usage is TRBV5-6 and J usage is TRBJ2-1; D perhaps matches TRBD1 (6 bases). This CDR3 is built from 14 residues. Germline values: CDR1 SGHDT, CDR2 YYEEEE. The V and J ends lost 6 bases and 6 bases respectively, with 16 bases between them. CDR3 protein: CASTVQGSANEQFF. The CDR3 DNA follows: TGTGCCAGCACCGTACAGGGTTCAGCCAATGAGCAGTTCTTC.

This clone was seen only a few times. In DNA, the CDR3 is TGTGCCAGCACAGTAACTCGGGACTCCGATGAGCAGTTCTTC. Amino acid sequence: CASTVTRDSDEQFF. V gene TRBV7-2 combines with J gene TRBJ2-1, with a weak D call TRBD2 (6 bases). This CDR3 spans 14 amino acids. The germline gives CDR1 SGHTA, CDR2 FQGNSA. V lost 7 bases to trimming and J lost 8 bases, with 18 bases between them.

This clone was seen more than once but under ten times. The chain employs TRBV27 and TRBJ2-5; tentative D call: TRBD2 (6 bases). With the DNA end fitting TRBJ2-7 better, the J assignment may be wrong. The CDR3 spans 15 residues. Germline V lookup: CDR1 MNHEY, CDR2 SMNVEV (reference sequence). DNA for the CDR3: TGTGCCAGCAGAGACGGGGACTTACACTCCTACGAGCAGTACTTC. Protein sequence: CASRDGDLHSYEQYF.